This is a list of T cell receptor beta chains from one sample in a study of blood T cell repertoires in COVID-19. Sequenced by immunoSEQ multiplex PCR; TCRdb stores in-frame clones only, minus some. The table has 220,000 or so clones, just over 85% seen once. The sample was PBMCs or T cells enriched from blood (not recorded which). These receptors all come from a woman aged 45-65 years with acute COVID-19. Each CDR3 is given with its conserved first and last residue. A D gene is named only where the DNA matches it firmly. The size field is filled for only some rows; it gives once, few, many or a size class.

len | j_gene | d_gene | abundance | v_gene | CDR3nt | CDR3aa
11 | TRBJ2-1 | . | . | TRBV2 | TGTGCCAGCAGTGAGGCCCATGAGCAGTTCTTC | CASSEAHEQFF
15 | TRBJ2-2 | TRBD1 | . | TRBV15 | TGTGCCACCAGCAGTCCCCAGGGACAGCCCGGGGAGCTGTTTTTT | CATSSPQGQPGELFF
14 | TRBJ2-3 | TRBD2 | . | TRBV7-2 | TGTGCCAGCAGATTAGCGGGAGTTCCAGATACGCAGTATTTT | CASRLAGVPDTQYF
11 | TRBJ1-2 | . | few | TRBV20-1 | TGCAGTCCGTCGGTCGACTATGGCTACACCTTC | CSPSVDYGYTF
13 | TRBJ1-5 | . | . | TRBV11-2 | TGTGCCAGCAGCCCCGACCCCGGGCAGCCCCAGCATTTT | CASSPDPGQPQHF
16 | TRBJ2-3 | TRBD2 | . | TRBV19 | TGTGCCAGTACCCTCGGAGCGGGAGGGACCACAGATACGCAGTATTTT | CASTLGAGGTTDTQYF
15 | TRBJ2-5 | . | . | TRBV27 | TGTGCCAGCACCAAAAATGTGGGAGGACGTGAGACCCAGTACTTC | CASTKNVGGRETQYF
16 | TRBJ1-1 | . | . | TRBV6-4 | TGTGCCAGCAGTGTAGGGACTAAGTTTTGGTACACTGAAGCTTTCTTT | CASSVGTKFWYTEAFF
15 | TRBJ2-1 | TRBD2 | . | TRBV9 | TGTGCCAGCAGTCTAGTAGCGGGCCTATACAATGAGCAGTTCTTC | CASSLVAGLYNEQFF
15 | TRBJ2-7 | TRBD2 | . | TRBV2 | TGTGCCAGCGGAGGAGCTAGCGGGAGCTCCTACGAGCAGTACTTC | CASGGASGSSYEQYF
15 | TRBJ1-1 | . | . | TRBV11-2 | TGTGCCAGCAGCTTAGATTTGGGGGGGAACACTGAAGCTTTCTTT | CASSLDLGGNTEAFF
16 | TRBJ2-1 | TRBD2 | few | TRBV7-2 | TGTGCCAGCAGCTCCCGCGGACTAGCGGGTCCCAATGAGCAGTTCTTC | CASSSRGLAGPNEQFF
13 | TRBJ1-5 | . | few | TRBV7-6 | TGTGCCAGCAGCTTATACACAGATCAGCCCCAGCATTTT | CASSLYTDQPQHF
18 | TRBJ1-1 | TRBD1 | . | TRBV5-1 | TGCGCCAGCAGCTCCTTACCGGGACAGGGGTCGCTCGGCACTGAAGCTTTCTTT | CASSSLPGQGSLGTEAFF
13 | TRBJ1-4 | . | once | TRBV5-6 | TGTGCCAGCAGGCGGCAGCTGAATGAAAAACTGTTTTTT | CASRRQLNEKLFF
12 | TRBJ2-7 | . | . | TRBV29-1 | TGCAGCGTTGGAGGTCTAGCGAACGAGCAGTACTTC | CSVGGLANEQYF
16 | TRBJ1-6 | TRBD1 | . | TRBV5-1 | TGCGCCAGCAGCTTGGCCGGGACAGTCTATAATTCACCCCTCCACTTT | CASSLAGTVYNSPLHF
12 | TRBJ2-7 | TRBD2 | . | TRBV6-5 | TGTGCCAGCACCAGGGAGGGCTACGAGCAGTACTTC | CASTREGYEQYF
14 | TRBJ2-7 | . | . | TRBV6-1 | TGTGCCAGCAGTGAGGCAGGGGAAGGCTACGAGCAGTACTTC | CASSEAGEGYEQYF
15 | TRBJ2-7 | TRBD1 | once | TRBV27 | TGTGCCAGCAAGCCCCGGACAGGGACGTCCTACGAGCAGTACTTC | CASKPRTGTSYEQYF
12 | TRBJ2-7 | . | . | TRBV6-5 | TGTGCCAGCAGTCCAGGGTACTACGAGCAGTACTTC | CASSPGYYEQYF
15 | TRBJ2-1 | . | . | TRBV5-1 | TGCGCCAGCAGCTTGGGGTGGGGAGCCTACAATGAGCAGTTCTTC | CASSLGWGAYNEQFF
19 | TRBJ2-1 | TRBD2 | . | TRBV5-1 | TGCGCCAGCAGTTCCCGACTAGCGGGAGCCCGAAGGGAACACAATGAGCAGTTCTTC | CASSSRLAGARREHNEQFF
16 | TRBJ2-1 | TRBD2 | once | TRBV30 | TGTGCCTGGAGTCCCGGACTAGCGGGAGCGGGTAATGAGCAGTTCTTC | CAWSPGLAGAGNEQFF
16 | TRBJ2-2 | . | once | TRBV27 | TGTGCCAGCAGTACCCCGGGACAAATAAACACCGGGGAGCTGTTTTTT | CASSTPGQINTGELFF
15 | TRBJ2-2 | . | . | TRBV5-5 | TGTGCCAGCAGCTTTGACTCGGTTGGGACCGGGGAGCTGTTTTTT | CASSFDSVGTGELFF
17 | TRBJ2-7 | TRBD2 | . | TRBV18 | TGTGCCAGCTCACCACCTCTAGGGCTAGCGGGGAACTACGAGCAGTACTTC | CASSPPLGLAGNYEQYF
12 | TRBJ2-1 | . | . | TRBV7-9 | TGTGCCAGCAGCTTAGGCGGCCCACCGGAGTTCTTC | CASSLGGPPEFF
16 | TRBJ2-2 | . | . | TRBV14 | TGTGCCAGCAGCCCTGACATAGCTCGGGGCACCGGGGAGCTGTTTTTT | CASSPDIARGTGELFF
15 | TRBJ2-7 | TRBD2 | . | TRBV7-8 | TGTGCCAGCAGCTTAGCTCTAGCGGGAGACTACGAGCAGTACTTC | CASSLALAGDYEQYF
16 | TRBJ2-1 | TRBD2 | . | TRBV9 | TGTGCCAGCAGCGGACTAGCGGGAGGGACAGCCAATGAGCAGTTCTTC | CASSGLAGGTANEQFF
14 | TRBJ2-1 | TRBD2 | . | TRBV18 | TGTGCCAGCTCACCAGGACTAGCAGCGAATGAGCAGTTCTTC | CASSPGLAANEQFF
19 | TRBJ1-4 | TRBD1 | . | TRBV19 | TGTGCCAGTAGTATAGAAGCCGGGGGCAGGGGGGCAACTAATGAAAAACTGTTTTTT | CASSIEAGGRGATNEKLFF
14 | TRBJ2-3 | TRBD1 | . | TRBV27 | TGTGCCAGCAGACGGAAGGGGGCGACAGATACGCAGTATTTT | CASRRKGATDTQYF
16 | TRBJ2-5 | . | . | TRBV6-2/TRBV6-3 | TGTGCCAGCAGTTACGATCCGGGCCTAGGAGGGGAGACCCAGTACTTC | CASSYDPGLGGETQYF
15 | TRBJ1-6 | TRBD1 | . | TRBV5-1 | TGCGCCAGCAGCTTGGAGGGGGCGAGTCGTTCACCCCTCCACTTT | CASSLEGASRSPLHF
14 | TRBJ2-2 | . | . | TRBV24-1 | TGTGCCACCAGTGTTCGCTCGGACACCGGGGAGCTGTTTTTT | CATSVRSDTGELFF
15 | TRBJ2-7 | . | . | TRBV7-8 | TGTGCCAGCAGCCCCCCCCGGACACCCTTCTACGAGCAGTACTTC | CASSPPRTPFYEQYF
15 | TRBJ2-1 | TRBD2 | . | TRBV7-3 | TGTGCCAGCAGCTCGGGACTAGCGGGAGGGAATGAGCAGTTCTTC | CASSSGLAGGNEQFF
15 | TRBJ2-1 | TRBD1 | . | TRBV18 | TGTGCCAGCTCACCAGCGGCAGGGGGATCCAATGAGCAGTTCTTC | CASSPAAGGSNEQFF
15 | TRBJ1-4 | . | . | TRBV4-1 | TGCGCCAGCAGCCGCCAGAGGACAACTAATGAAAAACTGTTTTTT | CASSRQRTTNEKLFF
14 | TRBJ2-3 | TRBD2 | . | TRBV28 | TGTGCCAGCAGTCCTACTAGCGGGAGGCGAGCGCAGTATTTT | CASSPTSGRRAQYF
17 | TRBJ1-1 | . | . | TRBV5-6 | TGTGCCAGCAGCTTGGAATGGGCAGGGGTGGGGGACACTGAAGCTTTCTTT | CASSLEWAGVGDTEAFF
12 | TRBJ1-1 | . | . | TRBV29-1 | TGCAGCGCCCTGCTCAGGGACACTGAAGCTTTCTTT | CSALLRDTEAFF
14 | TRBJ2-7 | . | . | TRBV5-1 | TGCGCCAGCAGCTTCGGGGGTCCGGTCTACGAGCAGTACTTC | CASSFGGPVYEQYF
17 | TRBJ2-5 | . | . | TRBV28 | TGTGCCAGCAGTACGCGCGGGAGAGGGGGATCTCAAGAGACCCAGTACTTC | CASSTRGRGGSQETQYF
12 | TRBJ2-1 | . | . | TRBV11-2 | TGTGCCAGCACCGATACTAGTGATGAGCAGTTCTTC | CASTDTSDEQFF
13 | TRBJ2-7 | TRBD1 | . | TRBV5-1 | TGCGCCAGCAGGGACAGGGAATCCCACGAGCAGTACTTC | CASRDRESHEQYF
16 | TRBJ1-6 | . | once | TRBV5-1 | TGCGCCAGCAGCCCGACAGGTCAAACCCTGAATTCACCCCTCCACTTT | CASSPTGQTLNSPLHF
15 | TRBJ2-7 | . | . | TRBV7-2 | TGTGCCAGCAGGGAAGCGGGCTCCAGCTCCTACGAGCAGTACTTC | CASREAGSSSYEQYF
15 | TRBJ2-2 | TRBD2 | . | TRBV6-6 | TGTGCCAGCAGTTACGCGGGACTAGGGACCGGGGAGCTGTTTTTT | CASSYAGLGTGELFF
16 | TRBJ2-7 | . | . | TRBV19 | TGTGCCAGTAGTATTTGGTCTCCCGGTAAGACCTACGAGCAGTACTTC | CASSIWSPGKTYEQYF